This T cell receptor (beta chain) stems from a study of blood T cell repertoires in COVID-19. The protocol was immunoSEQ multiplex PCR, while the TCRdb copy is restricted to in-frame clones and leaves out a portion. The table records approximately 280,000 clones, around 86% of them present only once. Germline V gene lookup returns CDR1 SGHTA and CDR2 FQGTGA. V shed 3 bases and J shed 2 bases, with 6 bases lying between them. The length of the CDR3 is 13 residues. The V gene is TRBV7-3, the J gene TRBJ2-3; D is undetermined. This clonotype originated in a woman between 18 and 29 years old who had recovered from COVID-19. The sequenced material came from PBMCs or T cells enriched from blood (not recorded which). DNA for the CDR3: TGTGCCAGCAGCTTCATCCACACAGATACGCAGTATTTT. This translates into CASSFIHTDTQYF.